This T cell receptor (beta chain) was captured by sequencing in a study of chemoradiotherapy in HPV16-positive cancers (dated by TCRdb to 2021 to 2024). General notes on the study: Candidate HPV-specific T-cell clones and common TCR motifs were defined through functional T-cell assays on cells from two HPV16-positive patients. TCR repertoires from under 90 patients with HPV-related cancers were then used to track the candidate HPV-specific TCRs and motifs. The study asked whether T-cell immunity to the HPV oncoproteins E6 and E7 changes during chemoradiotherapy and whether this immunity affects survival.

Repertoires were sampled repeatedly over the course of chemoradiotherapy so that clonal expansion in the tumor microenvironment could be followed. The protocol used for the library was the immunoSEQ multiplex PCR assay. Not all clones reach the TCRdb copy of this immuneACCESS table, which keeps in-frame sequences only. Checked studies attribute under half of the gap to unresolved V genes and leave the rest unexplained. The sample has roughly 1,900 clones on record, about 84% of them singletons. Roughly a tenth of the sample goes to the ten largest clones. Per the germline V gene, SGHDT is the CDR1 and YYEEEE is the CDR2. V lost 4 bases and J lost 5 bases; the stretch between them is 20 bases long. Its CDR3 holds 16 amino acids, cysteine through phenylalanine. The kept DNA is CDR3 alone, 48 bases in frame from the first base. What the work shows at the level of the full study, not this receptor alone: The functional definition of HPV-specific T cells came from only a couple of HPV16-positive patients, and the survival association was reported for HPV16-positive patients. Among HPV16-positive patients, expansion of HPV-responsive T cells during chemoradiotherapy was associated with better recurrence-free survival. Expansion of candidate HPV-specific clones and E7-related TCR motifs was observed in the tumor microenvironment during treatment, whereas no such expansion was observed for non-HPV-specific T cells.

About this clone itself: This clone's antigen is unknown. The input lacks base qualities; no much larger clone sits a single base away.

This TCR came from a human donor with HPV-associated anogenital cancer. This receptor chain uses TRBV5-6 and TRBJ2-3, and TRBD2 may be the D gene, going by 6 matching bases. This specimen was tumor tissue, taken from a patient who underwent chemoradiotherapy. The CDR3 region has the sequence CASSGGTPTRRDTQYF. The DNA sequence is TGTGCCAGCAGCGGCGGGACCCCTACCCGCCGAGATACGCAGTATTTT.